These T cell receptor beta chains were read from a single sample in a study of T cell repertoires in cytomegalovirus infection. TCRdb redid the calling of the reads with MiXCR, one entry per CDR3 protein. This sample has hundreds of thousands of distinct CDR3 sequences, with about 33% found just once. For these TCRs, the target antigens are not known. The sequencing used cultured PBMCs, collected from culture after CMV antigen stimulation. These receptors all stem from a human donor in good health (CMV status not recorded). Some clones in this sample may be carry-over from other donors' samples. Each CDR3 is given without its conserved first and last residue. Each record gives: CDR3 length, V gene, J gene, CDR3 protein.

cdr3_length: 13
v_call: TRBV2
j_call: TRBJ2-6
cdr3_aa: ASSRDQTGANVLT

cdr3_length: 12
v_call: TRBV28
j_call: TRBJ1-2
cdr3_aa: ASSLRGANYGYT

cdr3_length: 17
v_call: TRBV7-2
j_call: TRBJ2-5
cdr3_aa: ASSLKAGTRRAEGETQY

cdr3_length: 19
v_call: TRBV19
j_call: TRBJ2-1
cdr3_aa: ASSMPAPGAGGPLTYNEQF

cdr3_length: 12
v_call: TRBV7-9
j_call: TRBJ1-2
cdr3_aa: ASSREGDNYGYT

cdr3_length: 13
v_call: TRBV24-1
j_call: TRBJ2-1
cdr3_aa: ATRGGPGAYNEQF

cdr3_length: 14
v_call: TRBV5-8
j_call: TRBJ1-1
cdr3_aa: ASSLPSGRAGTEAF

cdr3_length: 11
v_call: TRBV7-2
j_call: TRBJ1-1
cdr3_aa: ASSLNSQTEAF

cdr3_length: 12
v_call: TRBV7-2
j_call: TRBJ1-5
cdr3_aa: ASTMGQGNQPQH

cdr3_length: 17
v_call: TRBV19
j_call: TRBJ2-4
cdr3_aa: ASRNAGLAGAAAKNIQY

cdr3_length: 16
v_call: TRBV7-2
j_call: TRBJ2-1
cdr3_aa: ASSKGTGILNSYNEQF

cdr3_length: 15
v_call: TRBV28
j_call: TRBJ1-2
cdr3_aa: ASSPLDGQGGKRGYT

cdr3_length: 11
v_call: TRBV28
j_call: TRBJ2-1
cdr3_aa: ASSLRLAGTLS

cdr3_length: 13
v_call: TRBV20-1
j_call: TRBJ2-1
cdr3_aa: SAARLAGASGEQF

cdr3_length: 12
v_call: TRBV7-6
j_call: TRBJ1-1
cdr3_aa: ASSSGLSNTEAF

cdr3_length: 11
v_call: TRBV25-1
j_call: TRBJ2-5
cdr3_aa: ASSVSGQETQY

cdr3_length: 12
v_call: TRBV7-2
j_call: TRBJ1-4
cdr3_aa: ASSSGPGGEKLF

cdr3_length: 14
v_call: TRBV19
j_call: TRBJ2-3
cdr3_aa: ASSIIAGSSTDTQY

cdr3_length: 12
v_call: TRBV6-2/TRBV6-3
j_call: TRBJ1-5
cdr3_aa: ASSFLDGLQPQH

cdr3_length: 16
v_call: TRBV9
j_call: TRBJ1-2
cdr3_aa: ASSVGGQGASGYYGYT

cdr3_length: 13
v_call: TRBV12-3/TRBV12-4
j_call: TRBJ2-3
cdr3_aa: ASSTERESTDTQY

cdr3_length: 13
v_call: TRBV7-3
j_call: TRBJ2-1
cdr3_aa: ASSSKRVSYNEQF

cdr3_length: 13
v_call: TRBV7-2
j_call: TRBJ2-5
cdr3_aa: ASSSAPTSRETQY

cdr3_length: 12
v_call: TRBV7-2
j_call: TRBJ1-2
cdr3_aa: ASSRQITIYGYT

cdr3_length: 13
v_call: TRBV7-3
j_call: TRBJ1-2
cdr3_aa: ASSLRFGQGEGYT

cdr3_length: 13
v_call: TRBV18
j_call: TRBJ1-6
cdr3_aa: ASSPGTGVNSPLH

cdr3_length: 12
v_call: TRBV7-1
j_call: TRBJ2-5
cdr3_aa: ASINSGRGETQY

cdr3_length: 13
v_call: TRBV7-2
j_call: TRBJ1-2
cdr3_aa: ASSSMGGEHYGYT

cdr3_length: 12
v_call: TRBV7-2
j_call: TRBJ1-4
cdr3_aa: ASSLEVRSEKLF

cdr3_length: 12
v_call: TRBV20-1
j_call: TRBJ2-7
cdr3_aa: SASPREGPYEQY

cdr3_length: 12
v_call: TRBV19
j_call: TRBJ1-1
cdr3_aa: ASSERERGAEAF

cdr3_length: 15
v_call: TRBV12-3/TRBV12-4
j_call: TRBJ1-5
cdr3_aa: ASSPRRGQGAGQPQH

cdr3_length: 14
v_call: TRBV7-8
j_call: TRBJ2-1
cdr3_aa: ASSFRLSGGYNEQF

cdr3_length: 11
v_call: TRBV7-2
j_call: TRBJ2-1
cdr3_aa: ASSLSGLGEQF

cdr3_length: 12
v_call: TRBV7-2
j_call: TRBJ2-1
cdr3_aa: ASSLEKSYNEQF

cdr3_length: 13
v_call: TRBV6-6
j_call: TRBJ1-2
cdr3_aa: ASTEHAGGSYGYT

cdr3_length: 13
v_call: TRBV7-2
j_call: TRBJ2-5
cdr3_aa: ASSLTREGQETQY

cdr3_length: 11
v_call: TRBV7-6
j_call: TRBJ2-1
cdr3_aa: ASTGLSYNEQF

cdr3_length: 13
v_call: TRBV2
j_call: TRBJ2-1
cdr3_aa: ASSPSGASYNEQF

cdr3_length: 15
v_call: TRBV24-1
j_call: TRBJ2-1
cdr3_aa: ATSEGTSWSSYNEQF

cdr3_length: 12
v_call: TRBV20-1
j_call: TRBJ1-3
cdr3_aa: SAKDLGSGNTIY

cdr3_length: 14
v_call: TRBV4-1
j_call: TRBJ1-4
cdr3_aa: ASSQGRTGGSEKLF

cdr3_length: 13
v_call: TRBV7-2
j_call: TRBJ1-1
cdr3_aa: ASSFPTGARAEAF

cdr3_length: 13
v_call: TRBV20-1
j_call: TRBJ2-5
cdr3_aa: SAPISGTSKETQY

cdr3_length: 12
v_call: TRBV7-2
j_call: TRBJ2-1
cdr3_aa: ASSSAQGGDEQF

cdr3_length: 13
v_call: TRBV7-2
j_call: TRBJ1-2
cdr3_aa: ASSYRPTGNYGYT

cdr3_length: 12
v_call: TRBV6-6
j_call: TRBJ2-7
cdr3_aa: ASNLGTGQDEEY

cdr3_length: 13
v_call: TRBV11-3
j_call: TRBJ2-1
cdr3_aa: ASSLAGTGSNEQF

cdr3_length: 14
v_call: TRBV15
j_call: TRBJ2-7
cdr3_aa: ATSSTGTRSSDEQY

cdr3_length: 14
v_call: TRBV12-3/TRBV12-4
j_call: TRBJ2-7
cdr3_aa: ASSLEGAGGPYEQY